The 10 T cell receptor beta chains reported below all come from one sample, sequenced in a study of identical twins. One entry per CDR3 protein, called by TCRdb with MiXCR from the 5' RACE reads. The sample contains about 240,000 distinct CDR3 sequences, 10% to 13% of which appear only once. Specimen: memory T cells sorted from blood. Receptors originate from a man aged 50 or older in good health.

A remark on this clonotype: Just one base apart from a much larger clone, this may be a read error. The chain employs TRBV6-5 and TRBJ2-1, with a weak D call TRBD2 (6 bases). The CDR3 consists of 10 residues. The germline V gene encodes CDR1 MNHEY and CDR2 SVGAGI. The CDR3 region is CASGRREQLF. CDR3 sequence (DNA): TGTGCCAGCGGACGTCGGGAGCAGCTCTTC.

J is TRBJ1-5 and V is TRBV12-3 or TRBV12-4; D is unclear. V shed 3 bases and J shed 7 bases, with 10 bases lying between them. The CDR3 length is 13 residues. CDR3 residues: CASSLVNRQPQHF. The DNA for the CDR3 is TGTGCCAGCAGTTTGGTCAATCGCCAGCCCCAGCATTTT.

This clonotype was counted between two and nine times. The CDR3 protein is CASSITQPRAPRRTEAFF. The DNA of the CDR3 is TGTGCCAGTAGTATAACTCAGCCGCGGGCACCCAGAAGGACTGAAGCTTTCTTT. The V and J genes are TRBV19 and TRBJ1-1; D unclear. This CDR3 comprises 18 residues. The V end lost 2 bases, the J end lost 5 bases, and 24 bases lay between the germline ends. Germline assignment: CDR1 LNHDA and CDR2 SQIVND (reference sequence).

In its sample, this clonotype was seen many times. This sequence joins TRBV4-2 and TRBJ2-7; D gene unclear. V gave up 0 bases and J gave up 0 bases, with 15 bases separating them. Germline assignment: CDR1 LGHNA and CDR2 YNFKEQ. The CDR3 length is 17 residues. Here the CDR3 DNA reads TGTGCCAGCAGCCAAGATCTGGGATCATCTTTCTCCTACGAGCAGTACTTC. Its translation is CASSQDLGSSFSYEQYF.

This clonotype occurred many times. The V call is TRBV11-2, the J call TRBJ2-3; tentatively, D is TRBD1 (7 bases). Germline assignment: CDR1 SGHAT and CDR2 FQNNGV. Trimming took off 4 bases at V and 2 bases at J, with 19 bases between the two ends. CDR3 length: 17 amino acids. CDR3 sequence reads: CASSSSWRDRYTDTQYF. CDR3 DNA sequence: TGTGCCAGCAGCTCAAGTTGGAGGGACAGATACACAGATACGCAGTATTTT.

This clonotype was counted at least ten times. The chain joins TRBV14 to TRBJ2-7, with D perhaps matching TRBD2 (6 bases). Trimming left V 0 bases short and J 2 bases short, with 11 bases between. Per the germline V gene, CDR1 is SGHDN and CDR2 is FVKESK. The CDR3 has 15 residues. The CDR3 sequence is CASSQDSLAPYEQYF. The CDR3 DNA reads TGTGCCAGCAGCCAAGATTCTCTAGCGCCCTACGAGCAGTACTTC.

The chain couples TRBV9 to TRBJ2-7; TRBD1 matches 8 bases. This CDR3 spans 14 amino acids. Germline values: CDR1 SGDLS, CDR2 YYNGEE. The V segment lost 3 bases and the J segment 2 bases; nucleotides outside the gene matches: 4. The CDR3 region has the DNA TGTGCCAGCAGCGCGGACAGGGTGGCCTACGAGCAGTACTTC. Residues: CASSADRVAYEQYF.

This clonotype was seen more than once but under ten times. The V and J genes are TRBV7-9 and TRBJ2-1; TRBD1 or TRBD2 may be the D gene (5 bases each). CDR1 is SEHNR, CDR2 FQNEAQ, per germline (reference sequence). The V and J ends lost 5 bases and 9 bases respectively, with 17 bases between them. The CDR3 is made up of 14 amino acids. CDR3 sequence: CASSPGAWAGEQFF. CDR3 DNA sequence: TGTGCCAGCAGCCCCGGGGCCTGGGCGGGTGAGCAGTTCTTC.

This clonotype was recorded many times. The gene calls are TRBV15 and TRBJ2-5; 10 nucleotides line up with TRBD1. There are 15 residues in the CDR3. Germline-derived CDR1 and CDR2 are LNHNV and YYDKDF (reference sequence). After removal of 1 base from V and 5 bases from J, the junction contained 4 bases not matched to a gene. CDR3 sequence reads: CATSRGDRGQETQYF. The DNA for the CDR3 is TGTGCCACCAGCAGAGGGGACAGGGGCCAGGAGACCCAGTACTTC.

The V and J genes are TRBV6-2 or TRBV6-3 and TRBJ2-1; weak D call: TRBD1 (5 bases). There are 13 residues in the CDR3. Germline lookup yields CDR1 MNHEY and CDR2 SVGEGT. The ends were cut back, 7 bases at V and 2 bases at J, with 9 bases in the middle. The CDR3 loop is CASISGPYNEQFF. The CDR3 nucleotides read TGTGCCAGCATTTCAGGGCCCTACAATGAGCAGTTCTTC.